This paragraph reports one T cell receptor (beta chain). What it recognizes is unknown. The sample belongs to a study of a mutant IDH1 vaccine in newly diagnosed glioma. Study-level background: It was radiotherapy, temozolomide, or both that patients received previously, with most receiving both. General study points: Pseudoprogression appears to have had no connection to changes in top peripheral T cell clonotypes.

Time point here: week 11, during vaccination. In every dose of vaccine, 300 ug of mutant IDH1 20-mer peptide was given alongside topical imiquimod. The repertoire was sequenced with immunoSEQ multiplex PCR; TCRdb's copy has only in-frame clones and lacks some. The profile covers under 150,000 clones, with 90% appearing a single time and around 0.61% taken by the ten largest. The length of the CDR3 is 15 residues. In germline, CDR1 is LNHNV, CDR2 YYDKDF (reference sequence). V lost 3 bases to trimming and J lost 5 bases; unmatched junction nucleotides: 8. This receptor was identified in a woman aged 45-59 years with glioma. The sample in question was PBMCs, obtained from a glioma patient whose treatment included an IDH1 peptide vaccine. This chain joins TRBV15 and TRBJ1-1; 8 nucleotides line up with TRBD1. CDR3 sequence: CATSSSGGWQTEAFF. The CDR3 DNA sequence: TGTGCCACCAGCAGTTCAGGGGGCTGGCAGACTGAAGCTTTCTTT.